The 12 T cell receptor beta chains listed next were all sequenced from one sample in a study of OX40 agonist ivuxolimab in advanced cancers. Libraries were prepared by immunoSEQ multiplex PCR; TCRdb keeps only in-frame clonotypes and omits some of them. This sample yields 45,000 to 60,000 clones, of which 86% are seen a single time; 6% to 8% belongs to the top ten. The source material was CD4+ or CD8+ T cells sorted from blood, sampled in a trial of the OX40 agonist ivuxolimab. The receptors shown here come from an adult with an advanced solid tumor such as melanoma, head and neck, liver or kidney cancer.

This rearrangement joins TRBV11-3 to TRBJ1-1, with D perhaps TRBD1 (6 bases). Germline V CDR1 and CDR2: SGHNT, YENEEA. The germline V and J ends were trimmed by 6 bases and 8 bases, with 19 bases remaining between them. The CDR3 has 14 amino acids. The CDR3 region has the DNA TGTGCCAGCAGTTCGGGGGTTTTAGGACAGGAAGCTTTCTTT. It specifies CASSSGVLGQEAFF.

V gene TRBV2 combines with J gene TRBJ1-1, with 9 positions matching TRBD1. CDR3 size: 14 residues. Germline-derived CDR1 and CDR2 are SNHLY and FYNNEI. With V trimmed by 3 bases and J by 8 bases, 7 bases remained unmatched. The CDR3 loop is CASSDRTGEREAFF. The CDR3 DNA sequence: TGTGCCAGCAGTGATCGGACAGGGGAACGGGAAGCTTTCTTT.

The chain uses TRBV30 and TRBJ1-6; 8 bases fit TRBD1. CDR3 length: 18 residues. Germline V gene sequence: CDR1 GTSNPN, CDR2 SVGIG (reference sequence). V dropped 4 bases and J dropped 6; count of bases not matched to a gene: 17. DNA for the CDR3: TGTGCCTGGAATGGAGACCTACGGACAGGGAACTCTAATTCACCCCTCCACTTT. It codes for CAWNGDLRTGNSNSPLHF.

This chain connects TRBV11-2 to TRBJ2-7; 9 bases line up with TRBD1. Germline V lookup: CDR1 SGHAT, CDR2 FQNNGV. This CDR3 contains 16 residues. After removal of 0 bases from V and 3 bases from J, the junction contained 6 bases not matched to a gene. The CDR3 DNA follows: TGTGCCAGCAGCTTAGAAGGACAGGGGAGGATCTACGAGCAGTACTTC. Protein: CASSLEGQGRIYEQYF. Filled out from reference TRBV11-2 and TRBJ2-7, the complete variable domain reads EAGVAQSPRYKIIEKRQSVAFWCNPISGHATLYWYQQILGQGPKLLIQFQNNGVVDDSQLPKDRFSAERLKGVDSTLKIQPAKLEDSAVYLCASSLEGQGRIYEQYFGPGTRLTVT.

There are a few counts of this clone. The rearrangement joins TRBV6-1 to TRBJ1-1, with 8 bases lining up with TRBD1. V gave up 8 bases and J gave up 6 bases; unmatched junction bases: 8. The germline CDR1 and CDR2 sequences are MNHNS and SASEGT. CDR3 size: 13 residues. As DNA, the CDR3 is TGTGCCAGCGAAGGGACAGGTGAGTCTGAAGCTTTCTTT. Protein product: CASEGTGESEAFF.

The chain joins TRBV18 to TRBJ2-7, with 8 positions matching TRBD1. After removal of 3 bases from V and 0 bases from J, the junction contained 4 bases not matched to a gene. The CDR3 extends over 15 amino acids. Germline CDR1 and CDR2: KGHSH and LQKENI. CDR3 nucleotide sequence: TGTGCCAGCTCACCTCGACAGGGGAGCTCCTACGAGCAGTACTTC. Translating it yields CASSPRQGSSYEQYF. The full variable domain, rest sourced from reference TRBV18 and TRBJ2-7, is NAGVMQNPRHLVRRRGQEARLRCSPMKGHSHVYWYRQLPEEGLKFMVYLQKENIIDESGMPKERFSAEFPKEGPSILRIQQVVRGDSAAYFCASSPRQGSSYEQYFGPGTRLTVT.

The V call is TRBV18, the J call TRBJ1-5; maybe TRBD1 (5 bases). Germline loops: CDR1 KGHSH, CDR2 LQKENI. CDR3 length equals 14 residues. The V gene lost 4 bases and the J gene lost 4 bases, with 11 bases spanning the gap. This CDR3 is CASSLGTGNQPQHF. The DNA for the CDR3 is TGTGCCAGCTCACTCGGGACCGGGAATCAGCCCCAGCATTTT.

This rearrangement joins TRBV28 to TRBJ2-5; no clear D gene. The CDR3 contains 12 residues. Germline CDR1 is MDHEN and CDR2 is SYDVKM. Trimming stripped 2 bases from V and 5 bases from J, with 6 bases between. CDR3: CASSLRWETQYF. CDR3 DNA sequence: TGTGCCAGCAGTTTAAGGTGGGAGACCCAGTACTTC. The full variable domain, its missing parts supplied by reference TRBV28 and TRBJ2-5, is DVKVTQSSRYLVKRTGEKVFLECVQDMDHENMFWYRQDPGLGLRLIYFSYDVKMKEKGDIPEGYSVSREKKERFSLILESASTNQTSMYLCASSLRWETQYFGPGTRLLVL.

The CDR3 spells CASSQGLGAYEQYF. The CDR3 DNA reads TGCGCCAGCAGCCAAGGCCTGGGAGCCTACGAGCAGTACTTC. The chain uses TRBV4-1 and TRBJ2-7, with a possible D match to TRBD2 (5 bases). V was trimmed by 1 base and J by 2 bases, leaving 9 bases between them. The CDR3 runs 14 residues. Germline CDR1 MGHRA, CDR2 YSYEKL.

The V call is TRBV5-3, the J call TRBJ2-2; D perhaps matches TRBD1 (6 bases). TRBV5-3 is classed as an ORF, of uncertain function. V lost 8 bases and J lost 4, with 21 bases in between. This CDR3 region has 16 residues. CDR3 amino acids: CASTRQSLGGTGELFF. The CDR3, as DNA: TGTGCCAGCACCCGGCAGTCGTTAGGGGGCACCGGGGAGCTGTTTTTT.

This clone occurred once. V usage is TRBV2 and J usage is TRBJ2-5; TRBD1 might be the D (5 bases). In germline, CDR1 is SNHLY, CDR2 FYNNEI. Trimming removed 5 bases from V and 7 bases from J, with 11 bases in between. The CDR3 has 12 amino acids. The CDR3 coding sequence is TGTGCCAGCAGTAAGACAGAAGGGACCCAGTACTTC. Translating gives CASSKTEGTQYF.

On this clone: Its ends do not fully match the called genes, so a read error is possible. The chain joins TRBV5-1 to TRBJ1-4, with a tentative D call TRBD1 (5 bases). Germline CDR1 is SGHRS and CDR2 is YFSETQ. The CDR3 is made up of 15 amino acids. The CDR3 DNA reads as TGCGCCAGCAGCTTGGTTCCAGGGACTACTGAAAAACTGTTTTTT. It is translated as CASSLVPGTTEKLFF.